The 9 T cell receptor beta chains presented below share a single source sample, sequenced in a study of blood T cell repertoires in COVID-19. Here immunoSEQ multiplex PCR was the method, and the copy in TCRdb shows in-frame clones only, minus some. The table has a few hundred thousand clones, approximately 90% seen once. Sequenced: peripheral blood. These receptors all come from a man aged 45 to 65 with acute or convalescent COVID-19.

The V gene is TRBV15, the J gene TRBJ2-1; weak D call: TRBD1 (7 bases). V was clipped by 8 bases and J by 1 base, with 12 bases between them. Germline V lookup: CDR1 LNHNV, CDR2 YYDKDF (reference sequence). The CDR3 spans 14 residues. CDR3: CATRAGGSYNEQFF. CDR3 nucleotides: TGTGCCACCCGGGCAGGGGGGTCCTACAATGAGCAGTTCTTC.

The V call is TRBV5-5, the J call TRBJ1-6, with 8 bases matching TRBD1. This CDR3 contains 15 residues. With V trimmed by 4 bases and J by 6 bases, 6 bases remained unmatched. Germline loops: CDR1 SGHKS, CDR2 YYEKEE (reference sequence). CDR3: CASSISTGVNSPLHF. The DNA for the CDR3 is TGTGCCAGCAGCATATCGACAGGGGTTAATTCACCCCTCCACTTT.

The chain carries TRBV5-1 and TRBJ1-2, with a possible D match to TRBD1 (5 bases). V lost 2 bases to trimming and J lost 5 bases, with 13 bases between them. This CDR3 region has 14 residues. The V gene's germline CDR1 is SGHRS and CDR2 YFSETQ. CDR3 coding DNA: TGCGCCAGCAGCTTCGAAGGTTCAGGGTATGGCTACACCTTC. This codes for CASSFEGSGYGYTF.

This clone was seen more than once but under ten times. This chain connects TRBV2 to TRBJ2-1; the match to TRBD2 covers 11 bases. The CDR3 contains 15 residues. J gave up 8 bases and V 7 bases, and 10 bases lay outside the gene matches. CDR1 SNHLY and CDR2 FYNNEI come from the germline V gene. CDR3 sequence: CASTERLAGLDEQFF. Here the CDR3 DNA reads TGTGCCAGCACCGAGAGACTAGCGGGGCTAGATGAGCAGTTCTTC.

The chain has TRBV7-2 and TRBJ1-5; TRBD1 matches 8 bases. CDR1 and CDR2 from the germline V gene are SGHTA and FQGNSA. V shed 5 bases and J 6 bases; nucleotides not matched to a gene: 6. This CDR3 has 14 amino acids. The CDR3 DNA is TGTGCCAGCAGCCCCAACAGGGGGGGTCAGCCCCAGCATTTT. It codes for CASSPNRGGQPQHF.

The CDR3 nucleotides read TGCGCCAGCAGCTTGGCGTCTACTCAAGAGACCCAGTACTTC. Protein product: CASSLASTQETQYF. The chain carries TRBV5-1 and TRBJ2-5, with D unclear. V shed 0 bases and J shed 2 bases, with 8 bases lying between them. The CDR3 totals 14 residues. Per germline, CDR1 SGHRS and CDR2 YFSETQ.

The chain carries TRBV6-5 and TRBJ2-1; 7 bases are shared with TRBD2. V lost 6 bases and J lost 0; bases outside the gene matches: 5. The germline V gene has CDR1 MNHEY and CDR2 SVGAGI. CDR3 length equals 15 residues. The CDR3 region is CASRGGDFSYNEQFF. CDR3 in DNA: TGTGCCAGCAGGGGAGGGGACTTCTCCTACAATGAGCAGTTCTTC.

The chain couples TRBV5-1 to TRBJ2-5; 7 positions match TRBD1. There are 15 residues in the CDR3. Germline V lookup: CDR1 SGHRS, CDR2 YFSETQ. The V segment lost 5 bases and the J segment 1 base; nucleotides outside the gene matches: 8. The CDR3 bases are TGCGCCAGCAGATCGACGGGACAGAGCCAAGAGACCCAGTACTTC. Translated: CASRSTGQSQETQYF.

This chain joins TRBV5-1 and TRBJ2-1; a possible D gene is TRBD1 (6 bases). The CDR3 spans 14 residues. Germline CDR1 reads SGHRS; CDR2 reads YFSETQ. V lost 0 bases and J lost 7, with 11 bases in between. The chain's CDR3 is CASSLGGPWNEQFF. CDR3 sequence (DNA): TGCGCCAGCAGCTTGGGGGGGCCTTGGAATGAGCAGTTCTTC.